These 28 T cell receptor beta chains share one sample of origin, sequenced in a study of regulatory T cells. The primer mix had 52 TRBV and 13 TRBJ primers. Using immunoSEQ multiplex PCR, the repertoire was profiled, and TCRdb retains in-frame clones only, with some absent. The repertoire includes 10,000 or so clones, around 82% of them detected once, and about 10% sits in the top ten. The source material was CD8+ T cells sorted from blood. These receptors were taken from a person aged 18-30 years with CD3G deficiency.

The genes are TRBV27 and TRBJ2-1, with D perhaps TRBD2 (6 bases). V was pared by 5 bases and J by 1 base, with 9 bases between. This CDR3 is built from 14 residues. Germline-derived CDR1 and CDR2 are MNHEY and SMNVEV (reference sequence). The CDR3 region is CASSNGGSYNEQFF. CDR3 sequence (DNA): TGTGCCAGCAGTAACGGGGGATCCTACAATGAGCAGTTCTTC.

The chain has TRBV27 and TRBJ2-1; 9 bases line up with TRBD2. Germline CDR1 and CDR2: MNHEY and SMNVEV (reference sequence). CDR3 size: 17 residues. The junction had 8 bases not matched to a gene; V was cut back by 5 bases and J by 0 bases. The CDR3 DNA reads TGTGCCAGCAGTGCACTAGCGGGCTTAAGCTCCTACAATGAGCAGTTCTTC. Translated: CASSALAGLSSYNEQFF.

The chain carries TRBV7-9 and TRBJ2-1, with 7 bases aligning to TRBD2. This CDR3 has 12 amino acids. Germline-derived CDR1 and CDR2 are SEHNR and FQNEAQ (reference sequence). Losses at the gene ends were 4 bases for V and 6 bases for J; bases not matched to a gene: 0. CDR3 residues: CASSSGGNEQFF. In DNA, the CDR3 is TGTGCCAGCAGCTCGGGGGGCAATGAGCAGTTCTTC.

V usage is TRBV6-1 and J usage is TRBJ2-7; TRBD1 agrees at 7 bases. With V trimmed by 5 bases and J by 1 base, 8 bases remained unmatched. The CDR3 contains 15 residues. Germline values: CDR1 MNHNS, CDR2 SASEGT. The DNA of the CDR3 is TGTGCCAGCAGTCGGGGTTGGGACAGATCCTACGAGCAGTACTTC. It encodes CASSRGWDRSYEQYF.

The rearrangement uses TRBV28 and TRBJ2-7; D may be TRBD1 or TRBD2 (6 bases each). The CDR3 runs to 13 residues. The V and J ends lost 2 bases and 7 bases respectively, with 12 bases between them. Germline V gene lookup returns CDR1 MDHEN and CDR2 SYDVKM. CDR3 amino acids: CASSLRGRPEQYF. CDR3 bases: TGTGCCAGCAGTTTACGGGGGCGGCCGGAGCAGTACTTC.

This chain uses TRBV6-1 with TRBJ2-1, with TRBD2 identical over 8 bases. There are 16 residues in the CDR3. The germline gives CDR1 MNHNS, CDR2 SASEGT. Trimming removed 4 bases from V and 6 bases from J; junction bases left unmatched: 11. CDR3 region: CASSVPGLAGPNEQFF. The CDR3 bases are TGTGCCAGCAGTGTCCCGGGGTTAGCGGGACCCAATGAGCAGTTCTTC.

The CDR3 loop is CASSSRAGRRTGELFF. In DNA form, the CDR3 reads TGTGCCAGTAGTTCTCGGGCAGGGAGAAGGACCGGGGAGCTGTTTTTT. The V gene is TRBV19, the J gene TRBJ2-2; the D call may be TRBD1 or TRBD2 (5 bases each). CDR3 length: 16 amino acids. Germline assignment: CDR1 LNHDA and CDR2 SQIVND (reference sequence). With 5 bases removed from V and 5 bases from J, the gap between germline ends came to 18 bases.

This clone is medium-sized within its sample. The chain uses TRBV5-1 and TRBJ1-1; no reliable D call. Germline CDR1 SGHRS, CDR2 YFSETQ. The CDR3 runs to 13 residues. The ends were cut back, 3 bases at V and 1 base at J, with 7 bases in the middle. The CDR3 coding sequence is TGCGCCAGCAGCTCATTCGGGAACACTGAAGCTTTCTTT. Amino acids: CASSSFGNTEAFF. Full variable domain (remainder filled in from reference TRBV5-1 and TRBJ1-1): KAGVTQTPRYLIKTRGQQVTLSCSPISGHRSVSWYQQTPGQGLQFLFEYFSETQRNKGNFPGRFSGRQFSNSRSEMNVSTLELGDSALYLCASSSFGNTEAFFGQGTRLTVV.

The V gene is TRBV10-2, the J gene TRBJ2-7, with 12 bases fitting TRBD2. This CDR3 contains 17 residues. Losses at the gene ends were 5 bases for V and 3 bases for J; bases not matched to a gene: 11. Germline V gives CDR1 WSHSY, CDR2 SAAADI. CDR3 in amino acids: CASSKGLAGNLNYEQYF. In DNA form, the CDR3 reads TGCGCCAGCAGTAAGGGACTAGCGGGCAACTTGAACTACGAGCAGTACTTC.

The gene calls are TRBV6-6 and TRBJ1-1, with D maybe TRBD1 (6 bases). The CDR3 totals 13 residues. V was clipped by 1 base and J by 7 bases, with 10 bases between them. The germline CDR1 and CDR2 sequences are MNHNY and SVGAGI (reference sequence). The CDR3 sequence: CASSYLQGFEAFF. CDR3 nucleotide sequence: TGTGCCAGCAGTTACTTGCAGGGGTTTGAAGCTTTCTTT.

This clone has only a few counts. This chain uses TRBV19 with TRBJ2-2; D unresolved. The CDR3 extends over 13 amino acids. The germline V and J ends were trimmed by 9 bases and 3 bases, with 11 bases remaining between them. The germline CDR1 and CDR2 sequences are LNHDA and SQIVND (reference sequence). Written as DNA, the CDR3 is TGTGCCAGCGCCGATTTACACACCGGGGAGCTGTTTTTT. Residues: CASADLHTGELFF.

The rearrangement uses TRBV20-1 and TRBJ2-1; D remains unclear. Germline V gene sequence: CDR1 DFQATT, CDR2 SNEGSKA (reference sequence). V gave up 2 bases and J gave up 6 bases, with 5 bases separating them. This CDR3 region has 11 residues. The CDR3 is CSARRFNEQFF. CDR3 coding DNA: TGCAGTGCTAGACGGTTCAATGAGCAGTTCTTC.

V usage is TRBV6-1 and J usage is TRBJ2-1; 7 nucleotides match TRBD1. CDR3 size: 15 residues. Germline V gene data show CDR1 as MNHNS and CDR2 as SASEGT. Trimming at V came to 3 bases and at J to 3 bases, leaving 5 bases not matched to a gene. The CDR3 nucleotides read TGTGCCAGCAGTGAGGGGGACAGCCTCTACAATGAGCAGTTCTTC. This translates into CASSEGDSLYNEQFF.

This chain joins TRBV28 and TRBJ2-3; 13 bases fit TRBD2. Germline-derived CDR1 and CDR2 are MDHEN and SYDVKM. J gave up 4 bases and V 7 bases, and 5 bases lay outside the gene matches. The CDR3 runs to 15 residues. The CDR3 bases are TGTGCCAGCACAGGACTAGCGGGAGTCCCAGATACGCAGTATTTT. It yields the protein CASTGLAGVPDTQYF.

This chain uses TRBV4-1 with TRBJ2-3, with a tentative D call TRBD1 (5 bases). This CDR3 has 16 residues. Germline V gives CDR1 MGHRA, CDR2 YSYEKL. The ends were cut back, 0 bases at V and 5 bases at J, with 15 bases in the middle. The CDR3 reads CASSQEVKGVGDTQYF. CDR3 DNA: TGCGCCAGCAGCCAAGAAGTAAAAGGGGTGGGAGATACGCAGTATTTT.

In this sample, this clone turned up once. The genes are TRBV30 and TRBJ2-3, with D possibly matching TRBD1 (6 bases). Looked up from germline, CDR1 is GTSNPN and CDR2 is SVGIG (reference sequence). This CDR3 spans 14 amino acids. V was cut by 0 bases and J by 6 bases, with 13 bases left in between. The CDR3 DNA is TGTGCCTGGAGTGTCGGAACAGGGATTGATACGCAGTATTTT. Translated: CAWSVGTGIDTQYF.

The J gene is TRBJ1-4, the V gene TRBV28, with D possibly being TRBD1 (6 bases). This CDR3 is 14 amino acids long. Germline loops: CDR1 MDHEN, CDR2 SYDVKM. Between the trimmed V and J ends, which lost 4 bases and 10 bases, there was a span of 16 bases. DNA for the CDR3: TGTGCCAGCAGTTCCGGGACAACCGGGGGAAAACTGTTTTTT. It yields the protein CASSSGTTGGKLFF.

The chain's CDR3 is CASTGSGFGYTF. In DNA, the CDR3 is TGTGCCAGTACCGGATCCGGGTTTGGCTACACCTTC. The rearrangement joins TRBV19 to TRBJ1-2; D is uncertain. Germline CDR1 is LNHDA and CDR2 is SQIVND (reference sequence). Trimming left V 7 bases short and J 7 bases short, with 13 bases between. The CDR3 length is 12 residues.

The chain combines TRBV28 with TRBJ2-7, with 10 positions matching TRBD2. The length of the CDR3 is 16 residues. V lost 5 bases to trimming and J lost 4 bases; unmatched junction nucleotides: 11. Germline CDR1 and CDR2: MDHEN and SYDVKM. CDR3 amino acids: CASSATSGKAPYEQYF. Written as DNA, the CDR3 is TGTGCCAGCAGTGCAACTAGCGGGAAGGCCCCGTACGAGCAGTACTTC.

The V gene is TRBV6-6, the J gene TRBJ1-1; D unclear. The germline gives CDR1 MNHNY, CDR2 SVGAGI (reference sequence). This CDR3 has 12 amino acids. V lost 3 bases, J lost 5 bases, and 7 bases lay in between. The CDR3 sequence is CASSYGETEAFF. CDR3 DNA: TGTGCCAGCAGTTATGGGGAAACTGAAGCTTTCTTT.

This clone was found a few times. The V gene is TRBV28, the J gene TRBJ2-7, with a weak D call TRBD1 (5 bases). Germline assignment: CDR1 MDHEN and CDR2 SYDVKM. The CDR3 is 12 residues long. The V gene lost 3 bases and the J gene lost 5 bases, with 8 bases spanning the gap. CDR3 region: CASSFWGHEQYF. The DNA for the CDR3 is TGTGCCAGCAGTTTTTGGGGCCACGAGCAGTACTTC. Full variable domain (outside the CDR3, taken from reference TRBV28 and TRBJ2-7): DVKVTQSSRYLVKRTGEKVFLECVQDMDHENMFWYRQDPGLGLRLIYFSYDVKMKEKGDIPEGYSVSREKKERFSLILESASTNQTSMYLCASSFWGHEQYFGPGTRLTVT.

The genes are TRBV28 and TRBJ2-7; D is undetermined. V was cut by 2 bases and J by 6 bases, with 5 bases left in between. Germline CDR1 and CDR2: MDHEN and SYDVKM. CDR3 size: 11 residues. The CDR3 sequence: CASSLSSEQYF. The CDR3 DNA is TGTGCCAGCAGTTTAAGCAGCGAGCAGTACTTC.

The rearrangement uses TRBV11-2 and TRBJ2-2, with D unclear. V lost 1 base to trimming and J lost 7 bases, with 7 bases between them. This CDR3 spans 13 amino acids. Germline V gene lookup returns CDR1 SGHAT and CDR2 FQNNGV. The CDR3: CASSLVHLGELFF. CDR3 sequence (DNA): TGTGCCAGCAGCTTAGTTCACCTCGGGGAGCTGTTTTTT.

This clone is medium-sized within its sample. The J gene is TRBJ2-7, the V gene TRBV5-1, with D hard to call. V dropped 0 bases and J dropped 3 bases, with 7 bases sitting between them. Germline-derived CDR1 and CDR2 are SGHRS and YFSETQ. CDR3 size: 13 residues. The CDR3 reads CASSLGDNYEQYF. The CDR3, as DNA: TGCGCCAGCAGCTTGGGAGATAACTACGAGCAGTACTTC.

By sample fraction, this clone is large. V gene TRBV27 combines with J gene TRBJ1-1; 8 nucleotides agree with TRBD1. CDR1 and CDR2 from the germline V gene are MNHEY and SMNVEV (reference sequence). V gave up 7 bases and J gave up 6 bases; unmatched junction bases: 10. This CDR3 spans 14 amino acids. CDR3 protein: CASTSWLQGAEAFF. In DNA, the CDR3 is TGTGCCAGCACTTCGTGGCTACAGGGGGCTGAAGCTTTCTTT.

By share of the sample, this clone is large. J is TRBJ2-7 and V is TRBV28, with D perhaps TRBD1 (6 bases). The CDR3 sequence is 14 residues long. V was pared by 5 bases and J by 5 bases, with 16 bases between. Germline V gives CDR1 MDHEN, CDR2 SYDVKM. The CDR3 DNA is TGTGCCAGCAGTAAGGTTTGGGGGCCACACGAGCAGTACTTC. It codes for CASSKVWGPHEQYF.

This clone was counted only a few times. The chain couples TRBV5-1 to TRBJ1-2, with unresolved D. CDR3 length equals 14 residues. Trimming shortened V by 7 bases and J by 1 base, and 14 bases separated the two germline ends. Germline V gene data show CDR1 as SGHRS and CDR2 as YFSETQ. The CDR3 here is CASRSVWVNYGYTF. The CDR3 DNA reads TGCGCCAGCCGCAGCGTGTGGGTTAACTATGGCTACACCTTC.

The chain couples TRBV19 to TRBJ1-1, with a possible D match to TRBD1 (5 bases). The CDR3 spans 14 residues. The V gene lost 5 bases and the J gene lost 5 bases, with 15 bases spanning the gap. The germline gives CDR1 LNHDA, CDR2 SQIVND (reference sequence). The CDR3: CASSPGWGETEAFF. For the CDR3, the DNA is TGTGCCAGTAGTCCCGGGTGGGGCGAGACTGAAGCTTTCTTT.